This is a list of T cell receptor beta chains from one sample in a study of regulatory T cells in long-lasting Graves disease. One entry per CDR3 protein results from TCRdb running MiXCR on the multiplex PCR reads. In the table there are about 300,000 distinct CDR3 sequences, 22% of which are singletons. The input for sequencing was peripheral blood mononuclear cells (PBMCs), taken when the disease was refractory, from a patient treated with antithyroid drugs. The receptors here all came from a female donor with Graves disease. CDR3s leave out the opening cysteine and the closing phenylalanine or tryptophan. Each record gives: V gene, J gene, clone size, CDR3 protein. Clone size, where shown, is once, few, many, or a class for clones that have expanded.

v_gene: TRBV28; j_gene: TRBJ1-1; abundance: few; CDR3aa: ASSLRSVREGAEAF
v_gene: TRBV12-3/TRBV12-4; j_gene: TRBJ1-2; abundance: many; CDR3aa: ASSLAQGLTWRGYT
v_gene: TRBV4-3; j_gene: TRBJ2-1; abundance: many; CDR3aa: ASSQGGLRDQEQF
v_gene: TRBV4-1; j_gene: TRBJ2-5; abundance: few; CDR3aa: ANSQDGTSVETQY
v_gene: TRBV28; j_gene: TRBJ2-5; abundance: many; CDR3aa: ASSNWDSQYEETQY
v_gene: TRBV28; j_gene: TRBJ2-7; abundance: NA; CDR3aa: ASTWKSRSSYEQY
v_gene: TRBV7-3; j_gene: TRBJ2-1; abundance: NA; CDR3aa: ASSLSKGVARSEQF
v_gene: TRBV28; j_gene: TRBJ2-3; abundance: NA; CDR3aa: ASSLYPGTEGLTDTQY
v_gene: TRBV5-8; j_gene: TRBJ1-2; abundance: many; CDR3aa: ASSLAPGRVFGYT
v_gene: TRBV7-2; j_gene: TRBJ1-3; abundance: NA; CDR3aa: ASSFPAGKVGNTIY
v_gene: TRBV28; j_gene: TRBJ2-7; abundance: NA; CDR3aa: ASSTRSTYEQY
v_gene: TRBV28; j_gene: TRBJ2-1; abundance: many; CDR3aa: ASSLGGNEQF
v_gene: TRBV5-1; j_gene: TRBJ2-7; abundance: few; CDR3aa: ASSAGQGATGEQY
v_gene: TRBV27; j_gene: TRBJ1-2; abundance: few; CDR3aa: ASSLSPILGGYT
v_gene: TRBV6-5; j_gene: TRBJ1-5; abundance: many; CDR3aa: ASSSMNRGQYNQPQH
v_gene: TRBV29-1; j_gene: TRBJ2-7; abundance: NA; CDR3aa: SVAITGASYEQY
v_gene: TRBV14; j_gene: TRBJ2-5; abundance: few; CDR3aa: ASSQDDSGKTQETQY
v_gene: TRBV28; j_gene: TRBJ2-5; abundance: many; CDR3aa: ASSLRVGALGFQETQY
v_gene: TRBV20-1; j_gene: TRBJ2-4; abundance: few; CDR3aa: SRGLAGDWDIQY
v_gene: TRBV7-2; j_gene: TRBJ1-3; abundance: NA; CDR3aa: ASSFDAHSGNTIY
v_gene: TRBV6-5; j_gene: TRBJ2-7; abundance: NA; CDR3aa: ASSYPHGTSYEQY
v_gene: TRBV7-2; j_gene: TRBJ2-7; abundance: many; CDR3aa: ASSLSSSLGYEQY
v_gene: TRBV7-9; j_gene: TRBJ1-4; abundance: many; CDR3aa: ASSLGQGLEKLF
v_gene: TRBV7-2; j_gene: TRBJ2-7; abundance: few; CDR3aa: ASSLTSGSVYEQY
v_gene: TRBV5-6; j_gene: TRBJ2-2; abundance: many; CDR3aa: ASSLVGTGNTGELF
v_gene: TRBV5-1; j_gene: TRBJ1-5; abundance: many; CDR3aa: ASSLAPGANQPQH
v_gene: TRBV2; j_gene: TRBJ2-2; abundance: many; CDR3aa: ASGTGWELF
v_gene: TRBV5-8; j_gene: TRBJ2-7; abundance: many; CDR3aa: ASSQWGEQY
v_gene: TRBV6-1; j_gene: TRBJ2-7; abundance: NA; CDR3aa: ASRRGQSFYEQY
v_gene: TRBV12-3/TRBV12-4; j_gene: TRBJ1-1; abundance: few; CDR3aa: ASSPPDRVENPF
v_gene: TRBV29-1; j_gene: TRBJ2-7; abundance: NA; CDR3aa: SVGSSGRREQY
v_gene: TRBV18; j_gene: TRBJ2-7; abundance: NA; CDR3aa: ASSRSGDEQY
v_gene: TRBV10-3; j_gene: TRBJ1-3; abundance: NA; CDR3aa: AISDSFPGNTIY
v_gene: TRBV12-3/TRBV12-4; j_gene: TRBJ1-2; abundance: once; CDR3aa: ASSPDDRVYGYT
v_gene: TRBV3-1; j_gene: TRBJ2-7; abundance: many; CDR3aa: ASSQREVGQY
v_gene: TRBV27; j_gene: TRBJ1-1; abundance: many; CDR3aa: ASSPLYGQGREGNREAF
v_gene: TRBV20-1; j_gene: TRBJ1-4; abundance: NA; CDR3aa: SARDREGAWEKLF
v_gene: TRBV19; j_gene: TRBJ1-1; abundance: few; CDR3aa: ASSIDRIRVEAF
v_gene: TRBV28; j_gene: TRBJ2-3; abundance: few; CDR3aa: ASSWILDSTDTQY
v_gene: TRBV11-2; j_gene: TRBJ2-7; abundance: NA; CDR3aa: ASSPGLASVHEQY
v_gene: TRBV27; j_gene: TRBJ2-7; abundance: many; CDR3aa: ASSLSGNYEQY
v_gene: TRBV7-2; j_gene: TRBJ2-7; abundance: many; CDR3aa: ASSRDRGAYEQY
v_gene: TRBV7-6; j_gene: TRBJ1-3; abundance: few; CDR3aa: ASSKGTDSGNTIY
v_gene: TRBV6-1; j_gene: TRBJ2-2; abundance: NA; CDR3aa: AISPPGLGELF
v_gene: TRBV20-1; j_gene: TRBJ1-5; abundance: NA; CDR3aa: SARESRGQPQH
v_gene: TRBV29-1; j_gene: TRBJ1-2; abundance: once; CDR3aa: SVTGTNYGYT
v_gene: TRBV28; j_gene: TRBJ1-5; abundance: few; CDR3aa: ASSLSPKTAYQPQH
v_gene: TRBV12-3/TRBV12-4; j_gene: TRBJ1-1; abundance: few; CDR3aa: ASSQPTQGVAF
v_gene: TRBV2; j_gene: TRBJ2-2; abundance: many; CDR3aa: ASRGTATNTGELF
v_gene: TRBV19; j_gene: TRBJ1-5; abundance: few; CDR3aa: ASSSQGNQPQH
v_gene: TRBV7-8; j_gene: TRBJ2-7; abundance: NA; CDR3aa: ASSLATSGGFDEQY
v_gene: TRBV6-2/TRBV6-3; j_gene: TRBJ1-4; abundance: few; CDR3aa: ASSRTGPHEKLF
v_gene: TRBV15; j_gene: TRBJ1-4; abundance: NA; CDR3aa: ATSRDFGGGTQGEKLF
v_gene: TRBV7-2; j_gene: TRBJ2-1; abundance: NA; CDR3aa: ASSLLQATYNEQF
v_gene: TRBV28; j_gene: TRBJ2-6; abundance: many; CDR3aa: ASSLVGAGANVLT